Described below is a single T cell receptor (beta chain) sequence and its context. This sample is drawn from a study of shared clonotypes between healthy human individuals. Germline CDR1 reads SNHLY; CDR2 reads FYNNEI. V dropped 6 bases and J dropped 5; count of bases not matched to a gene: 10. The CDR3 loop spans 16 amino acids. Sequencing was performed with immunoSEQ multiplex PCR; in TCRdb, only in-frame clones are kept and a portion is missing. The sample carries 200,000 to 250,000 clones, over 50% recorded once. This receptor was identified in a man younger than 45 in good health. The sample comprised memory CD4+ T cells sorted from blood. Sample subset: CD45RA-negative fraction. The chain combines TRBV2 with TRBJ2-3, with TRBD2 identical over 11 bases. The CDR3 DNA reads as TGTGCCAGCAGGGCATTAGCGGGAGGGGAGGGAGATACGCAGTATTTT. Its translation is CASRALAGGEGDTQYF.